Each of the 27 T cell receptor beta chains below was sequenced from the same sample in a study of identical twins. Each CDR3 protein gets one entry after TCRdb re-called the 5' RACE reads with MiXCR. Among approximately 1.8 million distinct CDR3 sequences listed, around 33% were seen once. Sequenced sample: cord blood. These receptors were collected from a newborn girl in good health.

The chain joins TRBV10-3 to TRBJ2-1; D perhaps matches TRBD2 (6 bases). The J call may be in error: the DNA end matches TRBJ2-7 better. The CDR3 has 13 amino acids. Germline CDR1 is ENHRY and CDR2 is SYGVKD. The CDR3 loop reads CAIRDTSYNEQYF. The CDR3 region has the DNA TGTGCCATCAGGGATACTAGCTACAATGAGCAGTACTTC.

This clonotype was seen a few times. This rearrangement joins TRBV10-1 to TRBJ2-3; 7 bases line up with TRBD2. The CDR3 is 18 residues long. Trimming cost V 0 bases and J 1 base; bases outside gene matches: 10. Per germline, CDR1 WNHNN and CDR2 SYGVQD (reference sequence). The CDR3 DNA reads TGCGCCAGCAGTGAGTCGACCCGATCTAGCGGATGCACAGATACGCAGTATTTT. It specifies CASSESTRSSGCTDTQYF.

This clonotype was observed a handful of times. The genes are TRBV20-1 and TRBJ2-4; 8 nucleotides align to TRBD2. The J segment lost 5 bases and the V segment lost 4 bases, leaving 16 bases of the junction unmatched. The CDR3 spans 17 residues. In germline, CDR1 is DFQATT, CDR2 SNEGSKA (reference sequence). Here the CDR3 DNA reads TGCAGTGCTACCCCCACCGGGAGGGCCAATTCTGAAAACATTCAGTACTTC. This encodes CSATPTGRANSENIQYF.

The rearrangement uses TRBV7-9 and TRBJ2-1; 9 bases match TRBD2. The trim removed 7 bases at V and 9 bases at J, leaving 10 bases unmatched. This CDR3 is 14 amino acids long. The germline V gene encodes CDR1 SEHNR and CDR2 FQNEAQ (reference sequence). The DNA of the CDR3 is TGTGCCAGCAACGGACCGACGCGGGGGGGTGAGCAGTTCTTC. This sequence encodes CASNGPTRGGEQFF.

Concerning this clonotype: An end of the junction differs from the germline gene, which may be a read error. This chain joins TRBV18 and TRBJ1-2; 8 bases are a match to TRBD1. This CDR3 is built from 15 residues. CDR1 KGHSH and CDR2 LQKENI come from the germline V gene. CDR3: CASSPDRGAGYGCTF. The CDR3 nucleotides are TGTGCCAGCTCACCCGACAGGGGTGCGGGCTATGGCTGCACCTTC.

This clonotype was counted a few times. The rearrangement links TRBV6-6 to TRBJ1-5; D might be TRBD1 (6 bases). CDR3 size: 15 residues. Germline V lookup: CDR1 MNHNY, CDR2 SVGAGI (reference sequence). Trimming removed 4 bases at V and 0 bases at J, with 10 bases between. The CDR3 loop is CASSSQGRSNQPQHF. CDR3 DNA sequence: TGTGCCAGCAGTTCACAGGGTCGTAGCAATCAGCCCCAGCATTTT.

The CDR3 reads CASSPGYEAVHEQYF. CDR3 bases: TGTGCCAGCTCACCAGGGTACGAGGCTGTCCACGAGCAGTACTTC. V usage is TRBV18 and J usage is TRBJ2-7, with no clear D. This CDR3 has 15 amino acids. From germline, CDR1 is KGHSH and CDR2 LQKENI. V lost 2 bases to trimming and J lost 5 bases, with 16 bases between them.

The CDR3: CASSSSQGLSDYGYTF. In DNA, the CDR3 is TGTGCCAGCAGCTCTTCACAGGGACTAAGTGACTATGGCTACACCTTC. The chain recombines TRBV13 with TRBJ1-2; possible D gene TRBD1, 6 bases. The V gene lost 4 bases and the J gene lost 3 bases, with 18 bases spanning the gap. CDR1 PRHDT and CDR2 FYEKMQ come from the germline V gene (reference sequence). CDR3 size: 16 residues.

The chain recombines TRBV6-5 with TRBJ1-6; perhaps TRBD1 as D (5 bases). Deletions cut 2 bases from V and 12 bases from J, with 14 bases between. Germline CDR1 and CDR2: MNHEY and SVGAGI. This CDR3 is 14 amino acids long. In nucleotides, the CDR3 is TGTGCCAGCAGTTACGACCCGCAGGGAGGACCCCTCCACTTT. Its protein product is CASSYDPQGGPLHF.

The chain links TRBV11-2 to TRBJ1-2, with TRBD1 as a possible D gene (6 bases). This CDR3 comprises 14 residues. The V gene lost 4 bases and the J gene lost 7 bases, with 16 bases spanning the gap. From germline, CDR1 is SGHAT and CDR2 FQNNGV. This chain's CDR3 is CASSSIGGALGYTF. CDR3 nucleotides: TGTGCCAGCAGCTCTATCGGGGGCGCTCTTGGCTACACCTTC.

This clonotype occurred a few times. The rearrangement uses TRBV24-1 and TRBJ2-1; 9 positions agree with TRBD2. Germline V gives CDR1 KGHDR, CDR2 SFDVKD. Germline trimming cut 4 bases from V and 6 bases from J; bases unmatched to any gene: 6. The CDR3 consists of 15 residues. CDR3 nucleotide sequence: TGTGCCACCAGTGAGCTACTAGCGGGTGTCAATGAGCAGTTCTTC. As protein: CATSELLAGVNEQFF.

On this clonotype itself: One end of the junction does not line up with germline, which may come from a read error. The V call is TRBV3-1, the J call TRBJ1-6; D is unresolved. Germline V lookup: CDR1 LGHDT, CDR2 YNNKEL (reference sequence). The CDR3 length is 14 residues. The CDR3, as DNA: TGTGCCAGCAGCCAAAGGGATTATAATCCACCCCTCCACTTT. This sequence encodes CASSQRDYNPPLHF.

The chain is built from TRBV7-9 and TRBJ2-4; D is perhaps TRBD2 (5 bases). The J call may be incorrect, as the DNA end agrees better with TRBJ2-7. Germline lookup yields CDR1 SEHNR and CDR2 FQNEAQ (reference sequence). This CDR3 spans 14 amino acids. The CDR3 nucleotides are TGTGCCAGCAGCTTAAGGGCTAGCAGCGACGAGCAGTACTTC. It translates to CASSLRASSDEQYF.

This clonotype was counted once. The gene calls are TRBV18 and TRBJ1-1; perhaps TRBD1 as D (6 bases). Germline V gene lookup returns CDR1 KGHSH and CDR2 LQKENI. The V end lost 2 bases, the J end lost 8 bases, and 15 bases lay between the germline ends. The CDR3 is 14 amino acids. The CDR3 reads CASSPRGDLPEAFF. CDR3 DNA sequence: TGTGCCAGCTCACCAAGGGGGGATCTGCCCGAAGCTTTCTTT.

This chain uses TRBV20-1 with TRBJ2-3; the match to TRBD2 covers 8 bases. From germline, CDR1 is DFQATT and CDR2 SNEGSKA (reference sequence). This CDR3 spans 16 amino acids. Trimming removed 3 bases from V and 7 bases from J; junction bases left unmatched: 15. This CDR3 is CSARGRSGREVHTQYF. DNA for the CDR3: TGCAGTGCTAGGGGCCGGTCCGGGCGGGAGGTGCATACGCAGTATTTT.

Many counts were recorded for this clonotype. V is TRBV29-1 and J is TRBJ2-7; the match to TRBD2 covers 12 bases. From germline, CDR1 is SQVTM and CDR2 ANQGSEA. This CDR3 has 14 amino acids. Losses at the gene ends were 0 bases for V and 4 bases for J; bases not matched to a gene: 1. The DNA for the CDR3 is TGCAGCGTTGAAGAGACTAGCGGGAGTTACGAGCAGTACTTC. Amino acid sequence: CSVEETSGSYEQYF.

This chain uses TRBV28 with TRBJ2-7; tentatively, D is TRBD1 (6 bases). The CDR3 covers 14 residues. Germline V lookup: CDR1 MDHEN, CDR2 SYDVKM. V gave up 1 base and J gave up 5 bases, with 12 bases separating them. CDR3 protein: CASSLLWGRNEQYF. In DNA form, the CDR3 reads TGTGCCAGCAGTTTATTATGGGGGCGGAACGAGCAGTACTTC.

V and J are TRBV20-1 and TRBJ1-1; no reliable D call. In germline, CDR1 is DFQATT, CDR2 SNEGSKA (reference sequence). The CDR3 loop spans 13 amino acids. Trimming pared 1 base from V and 6 bases from J, leaving 12 bases between. The CDR3 nucleotides are TGCAGTGCTAGAGTGGAGCGTTGGGCTGAAGCTTTCTTT. Translating gives CSARVERWAEAFF.

The V and J genes are TRBV30 and TRBJ2-5; D is unresolved. Germline V lookup: CDR1 GTSNPN, CDR2 SVGIG (reference sequence). With 2 bases removed from V and 5 bases from J, the gap between germline ends came to 6 bases. The CDR3 is 11 residues long. The CDR3, as DNA: TGTGCCTGGAGTCTCGCCGAGACCCAGTACTTC. Protein sequence: CAWSLAETQYF. The variable domain in full, completed from reference TRBV30 and TRBJ2-5, reads SQTIHQWPATLVQPVGSPLSLECTVEGTSNPNLYWYRQAAGRGLQLLFYSVGIGQISSEVPQNLSASRPQDRQFILSSKKLLLSDSGFYLCAWSLAETQYFGPGTRLLVL.

This clonotype turned up a few times. V is TRBV29-1 and J is TRBJ1-4; D is undetermined. This CDR3 region has 14 residues. Trimming stripped 7 bases from V and 7 bases from J, with 19 bases between. The germline V gene encodes CDR1 SQVTM and CDR2 ANQGSEA. The chain's CDR3 is CSAKRLGGGEKLFF. Written as DNA, the CDR3 is TGCAGCGCAAAGAGGCTTGGAGGAGGTGAAAAACTGTTTTTT.

This clonotype was recorded many times. The chain combines TRBV6-2 or TRBV6-3 with TRBJ2-1, with D possibly called TRBD1 or TRBD2 (5 bases each). The CDR3 has 13 residues. Looked up from germline, CDR1 is MNHEY and CDR2 is SVGEGT. V lost 7 bases and J 2 bases, leaving 9 bases between the germline ends. CDR3 sequence: CASTRGAYNEQFF. The CDR3 DNA is TGTGCCAGCACCCGAGGGGCCTACAATGAGCAGTTCTTC.

J is TRBJ2-7 and V is TRBV14; 8 bases match TRBD2. This CDR3 is built from 16 residues. With 4 bases clipped from V and 5 bases from J, the junction kept 13 bases outside the gene matches. Germline values: CDR1 SGHDN, CDR2 FVKESK. CDR3 protein: CASSLYRTSPLHEQYF. CDR3 bases: TGTGCCAGCAGCCTCTACAGGACTAGCCCCCTCCACGAGCAGTACTTC.

The rearrangement uses TRBV7-9 and TRBJ1-4, with 7 bases matching TRBD1. The CDR3 extends over 14 amino acids. Trimming removed 1 base from V and 8 bases from J; junction bases left unmatched: 4. Germline lookup yields CDR1 SEHNR and CDR2 FQNEAQ (reference sequence). In nucleotides, the CDR3 is TGTGCCAGCAGCTTAGTAGGGGGCCAGGAAAAACTGTTTTTT. Translated: CASSLVGGQEKLFF.

A note on this clonotype: Just one base apart from a much larger clone, this may be a read error. The chain combines TRBV10-3 with TRBJ2-3; D is possibly TRBD2 (5 bases). This CDR3 has 13 amino acids. Germline assignment: CDR1 ENHRY and CDR2 SYGVKD. The DNA of the CDR3 is TGTGCCATCATTGAGGGCAGCACAGATACGCAGTATTTT. Translated: CAIIEGSTDTQYF.

This clonotype has only one observation. One base away lies a much larger clone, so this may be a sequencing read error. This chain joins TRBV5-1 and TRBJ2-3; possible D gene TRBD2, 6 bases. Looked up from germline, CDR1 is SGHRS and CDR2 is YFSETQ. V was shortened by 1 base and J by 8 bases, with 14 bases between the two germline ends. The CDR3 is made up of 14 amino acids. In nucleotides, the CDR3 is TGCGCCAGCAGCTTGAGGCGGGGCTCAGGTACGCAGTATTTT. It yields the protein CASSLRRGSGTQYF.

In this sample, this clonotype turned up once. The chain is built from TRBV7-9 and TRBJ2-5; TRBD2 is a possible D gene (5 bases). V was pared by 1 base and J by 0 bases, with 6 bases between. Germline V gives CDR1 SEHNR, CDR2 FQNEAQ (reference sequence). This CDR3 contains 14 residues. As DNA, the CDR3 is TGTGCCAGCAGCTTAGTGGACTACCAAGAGACCCAGTACTTC. This codes for CASSLVDYQETQYF.

In this sample, this clonotype turned up a few times. This chain uses TRBV15 with TRBJ2-6, with TRBD1 identical over 11 bases. Germline assignment: CDR1 LNHNV and CDR2 YYDKDF (reference sequence). The V gene end was trimmed by 3 bases and the J gene end by 2 bases; junction bases not matched to a gene: 6. The CDR3 spans 18 residues. In DNA form, the CDR3 reads TGTGCCACCAGCAGCAGAGGACAGGGGGCGCCTGGGGCCAACGTCCTGACTTTC. Its protein is CATSSRGQGAPGANVLTF.